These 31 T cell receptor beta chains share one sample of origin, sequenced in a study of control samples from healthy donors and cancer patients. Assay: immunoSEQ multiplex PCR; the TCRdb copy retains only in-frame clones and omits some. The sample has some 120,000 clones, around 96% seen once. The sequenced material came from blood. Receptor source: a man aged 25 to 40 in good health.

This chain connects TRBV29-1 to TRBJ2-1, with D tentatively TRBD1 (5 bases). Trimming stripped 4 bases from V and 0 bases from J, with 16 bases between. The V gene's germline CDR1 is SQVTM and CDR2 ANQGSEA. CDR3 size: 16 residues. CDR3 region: CSVVGPQASSYNEQFF. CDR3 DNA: TGCAGCGTTGTGGGGCCCCAAGCGAGCTCCTACAATGAGCAGTTCTTC.

The DNA of the CDR3 is TGTGCCAGTAGCGAACCCAGGGACAGCCGTCGATCCGAGCAGTACTTC. This encodes CASSEPRDSRRSEQYF. The chain links TRBV19 to TRBJ2-7; the match to TRBD1 covers 7 bases. Germline V lookup: CDR1 LNHDA, CDR2 SQIVND (reference sequence). The CDR3 has 16 amino acids. Trimming removed 6 bases from V and 6 bases from J; junction bases left unmatched: 17.

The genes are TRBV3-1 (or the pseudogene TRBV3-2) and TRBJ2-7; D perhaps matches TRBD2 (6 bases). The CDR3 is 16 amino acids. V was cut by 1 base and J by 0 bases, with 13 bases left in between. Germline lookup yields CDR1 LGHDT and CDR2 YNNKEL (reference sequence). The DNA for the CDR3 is TGTGCCAGCAGCCAAGTCAAGCGTAGCGGCTCCTACGAGCAGTACTTC. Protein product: CASSQVKRSGSYEQYF.

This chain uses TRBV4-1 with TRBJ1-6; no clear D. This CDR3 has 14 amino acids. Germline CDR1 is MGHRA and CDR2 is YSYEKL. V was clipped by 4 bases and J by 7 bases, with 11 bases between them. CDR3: CASSRREENSPLHF. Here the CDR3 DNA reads TGCGCCAGCAGCCGCCGGGAGGAGAATTCACCCCTCCACTTT.

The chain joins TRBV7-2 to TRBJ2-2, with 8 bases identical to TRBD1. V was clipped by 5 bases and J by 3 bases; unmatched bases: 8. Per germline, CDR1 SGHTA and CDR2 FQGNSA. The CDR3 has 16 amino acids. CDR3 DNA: TGTGCCAGCAGCATCACAGGGGGAAGGTACACCGGGGAGCTGTTTTTT. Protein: CASSITGGRYTGELFF.

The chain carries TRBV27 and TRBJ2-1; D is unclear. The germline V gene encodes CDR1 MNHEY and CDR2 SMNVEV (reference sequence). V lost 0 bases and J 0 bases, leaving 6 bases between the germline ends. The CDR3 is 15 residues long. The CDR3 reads CASSLSGNSYNEQFF. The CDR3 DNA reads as TGTGCCAGCAGTTTATCAGGGAACTCCTACAATGAGCAGTTCTTC.

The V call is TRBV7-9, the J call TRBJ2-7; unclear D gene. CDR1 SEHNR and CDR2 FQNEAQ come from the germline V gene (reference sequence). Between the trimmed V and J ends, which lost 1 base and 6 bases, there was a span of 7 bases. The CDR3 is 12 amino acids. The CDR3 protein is CASSLGTPEQYF. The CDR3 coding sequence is TGTGCCAGCAGCTTAGGGACCCCCGAGCAGTACTTC.

CDR3 DNA: TGTGCCAGTAAGGGGGAGACTGAAGCTTTCTTT. Its protein product is CASKGETEAFF. V is TRBV19 and J is TRBJ1-1, with D possibly TRBD1 on 6 matching bases. The germline CDR1 and CDR2 sequences are LNHDA and SQIVND (reference sequence). The CDR3 consists of 11 residues. V dropped 7 bases and J dropped 5 bases, with 8 bases sitting between them.

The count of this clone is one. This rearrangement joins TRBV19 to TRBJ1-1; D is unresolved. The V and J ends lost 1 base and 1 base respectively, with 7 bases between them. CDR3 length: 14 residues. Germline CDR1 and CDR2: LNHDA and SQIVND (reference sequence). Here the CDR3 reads CASSIVWQNTEAFF. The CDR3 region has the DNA TGTGCCAGTAGTATAGTTTGGCAGAACACTGAAGCTTTCTTT.

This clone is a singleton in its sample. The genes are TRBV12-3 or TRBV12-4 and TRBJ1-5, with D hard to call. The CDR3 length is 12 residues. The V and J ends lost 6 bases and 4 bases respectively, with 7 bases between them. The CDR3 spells CASRHGNQPQHF. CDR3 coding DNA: TGTGCCAGCAGACACGGAAATCAGCCCCAGCATTTT.

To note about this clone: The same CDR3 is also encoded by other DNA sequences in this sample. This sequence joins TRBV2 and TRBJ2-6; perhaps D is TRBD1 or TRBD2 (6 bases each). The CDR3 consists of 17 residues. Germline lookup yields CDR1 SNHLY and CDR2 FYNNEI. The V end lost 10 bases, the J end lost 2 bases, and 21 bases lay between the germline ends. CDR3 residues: CAILQGGPGAGANVLTF. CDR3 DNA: TGTGCCATCCTCCAAGGGGGGCCGGGGGCTGGGGCCAACGTCCTGACTTTC.

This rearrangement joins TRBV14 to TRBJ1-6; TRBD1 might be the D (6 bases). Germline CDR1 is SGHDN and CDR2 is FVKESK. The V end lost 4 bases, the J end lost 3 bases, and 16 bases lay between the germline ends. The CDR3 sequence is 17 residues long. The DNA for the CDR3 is TGTGCCAGCAGCCCTGGACAGATACAACACTATAATTCACCCCTCCACTTT. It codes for CASSPGQIQHYNSPLHF.

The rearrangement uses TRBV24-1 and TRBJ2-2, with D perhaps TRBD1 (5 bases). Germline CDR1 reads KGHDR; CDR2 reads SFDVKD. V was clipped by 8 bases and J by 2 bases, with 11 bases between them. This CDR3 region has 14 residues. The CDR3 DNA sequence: TGTGCCACCACGCAAGGGGATAACACCGGGGAGCTGTTTTTT. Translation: CATTQGDNTGELFF.

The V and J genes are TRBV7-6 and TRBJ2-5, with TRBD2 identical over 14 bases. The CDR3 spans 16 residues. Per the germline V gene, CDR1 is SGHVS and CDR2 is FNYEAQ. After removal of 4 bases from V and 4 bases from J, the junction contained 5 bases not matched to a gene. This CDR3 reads CASSSGLAGGRETQYF. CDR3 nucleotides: TGTGCCAGCAGCTCCGGACTAGCGGGGGGCCGAGAGACCCAGTACTTC.

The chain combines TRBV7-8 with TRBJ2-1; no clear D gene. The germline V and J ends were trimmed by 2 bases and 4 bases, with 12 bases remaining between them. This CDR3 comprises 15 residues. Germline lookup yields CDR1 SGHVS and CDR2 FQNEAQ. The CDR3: CASSLTSRLYNEQFF. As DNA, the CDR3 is TGTGCCAGCAGCTTAACGTCACGGCTGTACAATGAGCAGTTCTTC.

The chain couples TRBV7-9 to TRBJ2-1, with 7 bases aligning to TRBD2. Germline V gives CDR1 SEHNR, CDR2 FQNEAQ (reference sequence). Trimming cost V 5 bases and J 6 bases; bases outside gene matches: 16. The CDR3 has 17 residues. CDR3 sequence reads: CASSTSLGGIGRNEQFF. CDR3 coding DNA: TGTGCCAGCAGCACCTCGTTGGGAGGGATCGGACGCAATGAGCAGTTCTTC.

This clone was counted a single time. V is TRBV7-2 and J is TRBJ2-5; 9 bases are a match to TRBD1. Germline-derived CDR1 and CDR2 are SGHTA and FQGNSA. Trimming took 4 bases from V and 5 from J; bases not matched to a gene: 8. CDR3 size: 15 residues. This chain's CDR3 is CASSSQQGARETQYF. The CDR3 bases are TGTGCCAGCAGCTCTCAACAGGGGGCGCGGGAGACCCAGTACTTC.

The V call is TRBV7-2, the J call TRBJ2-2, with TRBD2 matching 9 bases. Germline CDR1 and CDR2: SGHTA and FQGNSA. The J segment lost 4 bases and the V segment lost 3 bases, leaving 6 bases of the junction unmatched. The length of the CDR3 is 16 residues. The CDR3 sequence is CASSFGGGASTGELFF. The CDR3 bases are TGTGCCAGCAGCTTTGGCGGGGGGGCTAGCACCGGGGAGCTGTTTTTT.

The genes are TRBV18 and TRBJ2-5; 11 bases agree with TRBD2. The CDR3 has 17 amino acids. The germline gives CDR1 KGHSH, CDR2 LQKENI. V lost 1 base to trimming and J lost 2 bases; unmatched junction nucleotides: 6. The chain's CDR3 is CASSPLGTSGVQETQYF. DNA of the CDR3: TGTGCCAGCTCACCACTCGGGACTAGCGGCGTACAAGAGACCCAGTACTTC.

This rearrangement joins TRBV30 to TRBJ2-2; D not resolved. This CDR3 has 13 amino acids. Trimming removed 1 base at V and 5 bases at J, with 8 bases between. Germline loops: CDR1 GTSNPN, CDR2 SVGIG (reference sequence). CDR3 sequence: CAWSGGTTGELFF. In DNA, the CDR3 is TGTGCCTGGAGTGGGGGTACTACCGGGGAGCTGTTTTTT.

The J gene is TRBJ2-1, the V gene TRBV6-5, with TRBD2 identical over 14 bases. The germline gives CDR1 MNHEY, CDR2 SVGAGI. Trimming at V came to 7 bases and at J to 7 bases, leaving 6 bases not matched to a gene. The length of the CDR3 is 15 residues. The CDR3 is CASKPGLAGVNEQFF. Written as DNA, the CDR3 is TGTGCCAGCAAGCCGGGACTAGCGGGGGTAAATGAGCAGTTCTTC.

DNA of the CDR3: TGTGCCAGCACCGGACAGGGCGCCTATGGCTACACCTTC. Amino acid sequence: CASTGQGAYGYTF. The chain joins TRBV27 to TRBJ1-2, with TRBD1 matching over 8 bases. Germline CDR1 MNHEY, CDR2 SMNVEV (reference sequence). The trim removed 7 bases at V and 4 bases at J, leaving 5 bases unmatched. CDR3 length: 13 amino acids.

The chain's CDR3 is CSAVRSRDTEAFF. The CDR3 region has the DNA TGCAGCGCCGTCAGGTCGAGGGACACTGAAGCTTTCTTT. The chain joins TRBV29-1 to TRBJ1-1; D unclear. Germline V gene lookup returns CDR1 SQVTM and CDR2 ANQGSEA. The CDR3 consists of 13 residues. Trimming stripped 7 bases from V and 3 bases from J, with 15 bases between.

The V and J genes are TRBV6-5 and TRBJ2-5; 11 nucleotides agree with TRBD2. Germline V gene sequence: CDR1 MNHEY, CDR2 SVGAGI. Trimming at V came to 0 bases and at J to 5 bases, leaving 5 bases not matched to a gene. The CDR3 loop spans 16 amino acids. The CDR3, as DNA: TGTGCCAGCAGTTACTCAATGGCTAGCGGGAGGGAGACCCAGTACTTC. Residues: CASSYSMASGRETQYF.

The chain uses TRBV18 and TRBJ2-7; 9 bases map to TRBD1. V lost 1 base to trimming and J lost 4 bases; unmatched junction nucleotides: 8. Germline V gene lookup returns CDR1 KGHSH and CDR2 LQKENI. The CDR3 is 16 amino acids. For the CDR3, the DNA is TGTGCCAGCTCACCACGTCGGACAGGGGTTTGGTACGAGCAGTACTTC. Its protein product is CASSPRRTGVWYEQYF.

CDR3 bases: TGCAGCGTTAGGTCAGCCTCCTACAATGAGCAGTTCTTC. This translates into CSVRSASYNEQFF. V and J are TRBV29-1 and TRBJ2-1; D ambiguous. CDR3 length: 13 residues. Germline V CDR1 and CDR2: SQVTM, ANQGSEA. V lost 5 bases and J lost 0, with 8 bases in between.

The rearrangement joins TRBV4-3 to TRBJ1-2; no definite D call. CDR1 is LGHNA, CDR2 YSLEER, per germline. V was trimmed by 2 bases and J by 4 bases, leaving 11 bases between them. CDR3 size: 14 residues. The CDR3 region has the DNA TGCGCCAGCAGCCAAAACCCAACGGGCTATGGCTACACCTTC. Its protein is CASSQNPTGYGYTF.

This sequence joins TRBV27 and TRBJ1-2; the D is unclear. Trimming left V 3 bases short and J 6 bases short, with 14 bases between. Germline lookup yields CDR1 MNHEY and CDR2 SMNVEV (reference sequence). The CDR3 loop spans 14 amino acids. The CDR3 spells CASSFGAISNGYTF. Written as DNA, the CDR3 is TGTGCCAGCAGTTTCGGTGCCATAAGCAATGGCTACACCTTC.

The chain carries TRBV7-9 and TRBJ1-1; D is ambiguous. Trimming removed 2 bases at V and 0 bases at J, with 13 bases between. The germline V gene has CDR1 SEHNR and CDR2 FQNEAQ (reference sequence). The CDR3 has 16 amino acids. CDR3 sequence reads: CASSLTGSGMNTEAFF. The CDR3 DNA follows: TGTGCCAGCAGCTTAACGGGGTCAGGTATGAACACTGAAGCTTTCTTT.

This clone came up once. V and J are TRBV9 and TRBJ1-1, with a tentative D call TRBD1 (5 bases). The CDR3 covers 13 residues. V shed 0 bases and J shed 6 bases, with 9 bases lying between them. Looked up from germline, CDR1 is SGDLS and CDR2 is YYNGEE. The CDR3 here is CASSVEGGAEAFF. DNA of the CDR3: TGTGCCAGCAGCGTAGAAGGAGGGGCTGAAGCTTTCTTT.

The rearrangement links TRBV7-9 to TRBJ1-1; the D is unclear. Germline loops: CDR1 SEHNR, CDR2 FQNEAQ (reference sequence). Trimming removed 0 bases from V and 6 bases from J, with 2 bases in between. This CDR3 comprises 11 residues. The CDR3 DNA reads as TGTGCCAGCAGCTTAGCGGCTGAAGCTTTCTTT. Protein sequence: CASSLAAEAFF.